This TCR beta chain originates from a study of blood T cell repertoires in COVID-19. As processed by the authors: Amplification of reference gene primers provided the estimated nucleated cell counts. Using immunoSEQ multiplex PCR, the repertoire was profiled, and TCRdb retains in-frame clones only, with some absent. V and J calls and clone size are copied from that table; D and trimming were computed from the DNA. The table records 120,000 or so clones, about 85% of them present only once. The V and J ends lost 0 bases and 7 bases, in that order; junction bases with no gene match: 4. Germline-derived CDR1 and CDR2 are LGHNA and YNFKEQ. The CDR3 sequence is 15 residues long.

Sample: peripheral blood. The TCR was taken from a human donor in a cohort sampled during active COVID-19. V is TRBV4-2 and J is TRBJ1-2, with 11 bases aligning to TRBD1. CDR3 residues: CASSQDGTGGVGYTF. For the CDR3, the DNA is TGTGCCAGCAGCCAAGATGGGACAGGGGGGGTTGGCTACACCTTC.